Following are 30 T cell receptor beta chains from one sample sequenced in a study of shared clonotypes between healthy human individuals. Using immunoSEQ multiplex PCR, the repertoire was profiled, and TCRdb retains in-frame clones only, with some absent. Of about 1.5 million clones in the sample, 95% to 99% were seen once. Sequences were obtained from naive CD4+ T cells sorted from blood. Specified subset: CD45RA+ positively selected. Source of these receptors: a young man in good health.

The V gene is TRBV6-5, the J gene TRBJ2-7; TRBD2 aligns across 9 bases. From germline, CDR1 is MNHEY and CDR2 SVGAGI. The CDR3 spans 16 residues. V lost 0 bases to trimming and J lost 3 bases; unmatched junction nucleotides: 6. In DNA form, the CDR3 reads TGTGCCAGCAGTTACTCCCAACTAGCGGGCGTCTACGAGCAGTACTTC. Its protein product is CASSYSQLAGVYEQYF.

This chain connects TRBV4-1 to TRBJ2-1, with TRBD2 identical over 11 bases. This CDR3 has 15 residues. V was clipped by 1 base and J by 7 bases; unmatched bases: 3. Germline values: CDR1 MGHRA, CDR2 YSYEKL. The CDR3 region has the DNA TGCGCCAGCAGCCAAGTAATAGCGGGAGGGAATGAGCAGTTCTTC. Its translation is CASSQVIAGGNEQFF.

The V and J genes are TRBV7-9 and TRBJ2-6, with D unclear. With 4 bases removed from V and 0 bases from J, the gap between germline ends came to 19 bases. Germline V gene sequence: CDR1 SEHNR, CDR2 FQNEAQ (reference sequence). The CDR3 has 19 amino acids. This chain's CDR3 is CASSSSTGGVFSGANVLTF. CDR3 sequence (DNA): TGTGCCAGCAGCTCCTCGACGGGTGGGGTTTTCTCTGGGGCCAACGTCCTGACTTTC. Together with reference TRBV7-9 and TRBJ2-6, the CDR3 gives the full variable domain: DTGVSQNPRHKITKRGQNVTFRCDPISEHNRLYWYRQTLGQGPEFLTYFQNEAQLEKSRLLSDRFSAERPKGSFSTLEIQRTEQGDSAMYLCASSSSTGGVFSGANVLTFGAGSRLTVL.

The rearrangement uses TRBV19 and TRBJ2-1; D tentatively fits TRBD1 or TRBD2 (6 bases each). Trimming left V 6 bases short and J 0 bases short, with 9 bases between. This CDR3 spans 14 amino acids. In germline, CDR1 is LNHDA, CDR2 SQIVND (reference sequence). The CDR3 region has the DNA TGTGCCAGTAGCGGGGGCCTCTCCTACAATGAGCAGTTCTTC. It specifies CASSGGLSYNEQFF.

The V gene is TRBV7-6, the J gene TRBJ2-7; TRBD2 matches at 8 bases. The CDR3 consists of 14 residues. The germline V gene encodes CDR1 SGHVS and CDR2 FNYEAQ. Losses at the gene ends were 3 bases for V and 1 base for J; bases not matched to a gene: 2. The CDR3 loop reads CASSFSGGSYEQYF. CDR3 DNA sequence: TGTGCCAGCAGCTTTTCGGGAGGGTCCTACGAGCAGTACTTC.

The V call is TRBV10-1, the J call TRBJ1-3; no clear D. CDR3 length equals 16 residues. V was cut by 0 bases and J by 0 bases, with 9 bases left in between. Germline assignment: CDR1 WNHNN and CDR2 SYGVQD (reference sequence). The CDR3 nucleotides read TGCGCCAGCAGTGAGTCCACCGGGCCCTCTGGAAACACCATATATTTT. Its translation is CASSESTGPSGNTIYF.

The V gene is TRBV5-6, the J gene TRBJ1-4; tentative D call: TRBD1 (5 bases). This CDR3 spans 14 amino acids. Per germline, CDR1 SGHDT and CDR2 YYEEEE. V lost 4 bases to trimming and J lost 4 bases, with 11 bases between them. CDR3 DNA: TGTGCCAGCAGCGTTTCTGACAGTAATGAAAAACTGTTTTTT. Protein product: CASSVSDSNEKLFF.

The CDR3 region is CASSEDGQVGEQYF. CDR3 bases: TGTGCCAGCAGTGAAGACGGACAGGTCGGCGAGCAGTACTTC. The chain combines TRBV6-1 with TRBJ2-7, with TRBD1 matching 7 bases. Germline-derived CDR1 and CDR2 are MNHNS and SASEGT. The CDR3 spans 14 residues. V was clipped by 1 base and J by 6 bases; unmatched bases: 6.

V and J are TRBV7-2 and TRBJ2-2; D unresolved. Germline V gene sequence: CDR1 SGHTA, CDR2 FQGNSA. Trimming took off 3 bases at V and 7 bases at J, with 3 bases between the two ends. The CDR3 sequence is 11 residues long. CDR3 sequence (DNA): TGTGCCAGCAGCTTGATCGGGGAGCTGTTTTTT. Its translation is CASSLIGELFF.

In nucleotides, the CDR3 is TGTGCCAGCAGCTTGACCACCTACAATGAGCAGTTCTTC. Translating gives CASSLTTYNEQFF. The chain recombines TRBV7-9 with TRBJ2-1; D unclear. V lost 3 bases to trimming and J lost 2 bases, with 5 bases between them. Germline values: CDR1 SEHNR, CDR2 FQNEAQ (reference sequence). This CDR3 is 13 amino acids long.

The chain combines TRBV10-3 with TRBJ2-7; 12 positions match TRBD2. Germline V gene lookup returns CDR1 ENHRY and CDR2 SYGVKD. The length of the CDR3 is 18 residues. V shed 6 bases and J 2 bases; nucleotides not matched to a gene: 14. The CDR3 bases are TGTGCCATCAGCAACGGACAGGGACTAGCGGGTAGGACCTACGAGCAGTACTTC. Its translation is CAISNGQGLAGRTYEQYF.

The rearrangement joins TRBV11-2 to TRBJ1-2; no firm D call. Germline lookup yields CDR1 SGHAT and CDR2 FQNNGV. CDR3 size: 12 residues. V was trimmed by 5 bases and J by 13 bases, leaving 17 bases between them. The CDR3 reads CASSEGGRHGTF. In nucleotides, the CDR3 is TGTGCCAGCAGCGAGGGAGGCAGACACGGCACCTTC.

This clone was seen only once. The rearrangement joins TRBV5-6 to TRBJ1-2; 8 nucleotides align to TRBD1. V was clipped by 3 bases and J by 8 bases; unmatched bases: 9. The V gene's germline CDR1 is SGHDT and CDR2 YYEEEE. The CDR3 is made up of 14 amino acids. In DNA form, the CDR3 reads TGTGCCAGCAGCTACGGGACAGGACAAGCCGGCTACACCTTC. Translating it yields CASSYGTGQAGYTF.

The V gene is TRBV9, the J gene TRBJ1-3; D remains ambiguous. The CDR3 spans 15 residues. Germline V gene lookup returns CDR1 SGDLS and CDR2 YYNGEE. Trimming removed 0 bases at V and 3 bases at J, with 10 bases between. The CDR3 region has the DNA TGTGCCAGCAGCGTAGATGCCGTCATTGGAAACACCATATATTTT. Translated, it gives CASSVDAVIGNTIYF.

Of note for this clone: Other DNA sequences in this specimen translate into the identical CDR3. The V and J genes are TRBV5-4 and TRBJ2-3, with 9 bases lining up with TRBD2. The CDR3 consists of 15 residues. The germline V gene encodes CDR1 SGHNT and CDR2 YYREEE (reference sequence). The V and J ends lost 2 bases and 1 base, in that order; junction bases with no gene match: 2. CDR3 sequence: CASSLAGGRTDTQYF. The CDR3 DNA reads as TGTGCCAGCAGCTTAGCGGGAGGACGCACAGATACGCAGTATTTT. Based on the CDR3 plus reference TRBV5-4 and TRBJ2-3, the full variable domain is ETGVTQSPTHLIKTRGQQVTLRCSSQSGHNTVSWYQQALGQGPQFIFQYYREEENGRGNFPPRFSGLQFPNYSSELNVNALELDDSALYLCASSLAGGRTDTQYFGPGTRLTVL.

This chain joins TRBV5-4 and TRBJ1-2, with a tentative D call TRBD1 (5 bases). V was pared by 4 bases and J by 8 bases, with 27 bases between. CDR1 and CDR2 from the germline V gene are SGHNT and YYREEE (reference sequence). This CDR3 comprises 17 residues. In nucleotides, the CDR3 is TGTGCCAGCAGCGGAGGGACCCAACAGCTATGGTCGGGCGGCTACACCTTC. Translation gives CASSGGTQQLWSGGYTF.

This sequence joins TRBV12-5 and TRBJ2-2, with 7 positions matching TRBD2. Germline V lookup: CDR1 LGHNT, CDR2 FRNRAP. The V segment lost 7 bases and the J segment 4 bases; nucleotides outside the gene matches: 3. The CDR3 length is 13 residues. DNA for the CDR3: TGTGCTAGTGCCGGGGAGGGCACCGGGGAGCTGTTTTTT. It specifies CASAGEGTGELFF. The full variable domain, completed using reference TRBV12-5 and TRBJ2-2, is DARVTQTPRHKVTEMGQEVTMRCQPILGHNTVFWYRQTMMQGLELLAYFRNRAPLDDSGMPKDRFSAEMPDATLATLKIQPSEPRDSAVYFCASAGEGTGELFFGEGSRLTVL.

The rearrangement uses TRBV7-9 and TRBJ1-4, with D possibly being TRBD1 (6 bases). V lost 3 bases, J lost 1 base, and 15 bases lay in between. The germline CDR1 and CDR2 sequences are SEHNR and FQNEAQ (reference sequence). The CDR3 runs to 17 residues. In nucleotides, the CDR3 is TGTGCCAGCAGCTTTCGTCTACAGGGTCTAACTAATGAAAAACTGTTTTTT. Protein: CASSFRLQGLTNEKLFF.

The chain has TRBV4-3 and TRBJ2-1; 11 bases align to TRBD2. Looked up from germline, CDR1 is LGHNA and CDR2 is YSLEER. Unmatched junction bases numbered 5, after V lost 0 bases and J lost 7 bases. The CDR3 length is 16 residues. CDR3: CASSQESSGRRNEQFF. The CDR3 DNA sequence: TGCGCCAGCAGCCAAGAATCTAGCGGGAGGAGGAATGAGCAGTTCTTC.

The CDR3, as DNA: TGCGCCAGCAGCGACAAGCATAGCAATCAGCCCCAGCATTTT. This translates into CASSDKHSNQPQHF. J is TRBJ1-5 and V is TRBV10-2; unclear D gene. The CDR3 consists of 14 residues. Looked up from germline, CDR1 is WSHSY and CDR2 is SAAADI. Trimming took off 6 bases at V and 0 bases at J, with 9 bases between the two ends.

The gene calls are TRBV5-4 and TRBJ1-2; perhaps TRBD1 as D (6 bases). The V end lost 4 bases, the J end lost 4 bases, and 14 bases lay between the germline ends. CDR1 is SGHNT, CDR2 YYREEE, per germline (reference sequence). CDR3 length: 14 amino acids. CDR3 region: CASSPTGLSYGYTF. In DNA, the CDR3 is TGTGCCAGCAGCCCAACAGGGTTATCCTATGGCTACACCTTC.

This rearrangement joins TRBV29-1 to TRBJ2-5, with D perhaps matching TRBD1 or TRBD2 (7 bases each). This CDR3 is built from 13 residues. The germline gives CDR1 SQVTM, CDR2 ANQGSEA. Trimming took 3 bases from V and 4 from J, leaving 12 bases between them. The CDR3 sequence is CSVDRGGPETQYF. In DNA form, the CDR3 reads TGCAGCGTTGACAGGGGGGGCCCAGAGACCCAGTACTTC.

Concerning this clone: The sample holds other DNA sequences that translate to the same CDR3. The V gene is TRBV28, the J gene TRBJ2-7, with TRBD1 matching 8 bases. The CDR3 length is 12 residues. J lost 1 base, V lost 8 bases, and 1 base had no gene match. Germline CDR1 and CDR2: MDHEN and SYDVKM. CDR3 sequence: CASRQGSYEQYF. The CDR3 nucleotides are TGTGCCAGCCGACAGGGGTCCTACGAGCAGTACTTC. The full variable domain, with the rest looked up from reference TRBV28 and TRBJ2-7, is DVKVTQSSRYLVKRTGEKVFLECVQDMDHENMFWYRQDPGLGLRLIYFSYDVKMKEKGDIPEGYSVSREKKERFSLILESASTNQTSMYLCASRQGSYEQYFGPGTRLTVT.

This clone appeared once. The gene calls are TRBV5-4 and TRBJ1-2, with D perhaps matching TRBD1 (6 bases). V lost 1 base, J lost 4 bases, and 20 bases lay in between. The CDR3 is 17 residues long. Germline CDR1 and CDR2: SGHNT and YYREEE (reference sequence). As DNA, the CDR3 is TGTGCCAGCAGCTTGTCGGGGGGGCAGGTCCGACTCTATGGCTACACCTTC. This encodes CASSLSGGQVRLYGYTF. Full variable domain (missing parts from reference TRBV5-4 and TRBJ1-2): ETGVTQSPTHLIKTRGQQVTLRCSSQSGHNTVSWYQQALGQGPQFIFQYYREEENGRGNFPPRFSGLQFPNYSSELNVNALELDDSALYLCASSLSGGQVRLYGYTFGSGTRLTVV.

The chain employs TRBV7-7 and TRBJ2-2, with D tentatively TRBD1 (6 bases). The V gene lost 8 bases and the J gene lost 8 bases, with 15 bases spanning the gap. Per germline, CDR1 SSHAT and CDR2 FNYEAQ (reference sequence). The length of the CDR3 is 13 residues. The CDR3: CASATGLQGELFF. In DNA, the CDR3 is TGTGCCAGCGCCACAGGGTTACAGGGGGAGCTGTTTTTT.

The chain carries TRBV9 and TRBJ2-5; a possible D gene is TRBD1 (6 bases). There are 15 residues in the CDR3. V lost 4 bases to trimming and J lost 4 bases, with 17 bases between them. The V gene's germline CDR1 is SGDLS and CDR2 YYNGEE. The CDR3 bases are TGTGCCAGCAGCCAATATGGACAGTTCTTAGAGACCCAGTACTTC. Amino acid sequence: CASSQYGQFLETQYF.

The V call is TRBV7-9, the J call TRBJ2-7; 11 bases line up with TRBD2. This CDR3 region has 14 residues. V lost 4 bases to trimming and J lost 2 bases; unmatched junction nucleotides: 1. Germline assignment: CDR1 SEHNR and CDR2 FQNEAQ (reference sequence). The chain's CDR3 is CASSSGLAAYEQYF. CDR3 coding DNA: TGTGCCAGCAGCTCGGGACTAGCGGCCTACGAGCAGTACTTC.

The chain recombines TRBV9 with TRBJ2-7; TRBD2 might be the D (5 bases). This CDR3 has 16 residues. V lost 0 bases and J 3 bases, leaving 16 bases between the germline ends. Germline V lookup: CDR1 SGDLS, CDR2 YYNGEE. CDR3 residues: CASSVGRSSSVYEQYF. The CDR3 nucleotides read TGTGCCAGCAGCGTAGGGAGGTCAAGCTCCGTCTACGAGCAGTACTTC.

This chain connects TRBV5-6 to TRBJ2-6; unclear D gene. V shed 4 bases and J shed 1 base, with 15 bases lying between them. The CDR3 loop spans 17 amino acids. CDR1 is SGHDT and CDR2 is YYEEEE in the germline V gene. CDR3 loop: CASSVYSSDSGANVLTF. CDR3 bases: TGTGCCAGCAGCGTGTATTCCAGCGATTCTGGGGCCAACGTCCTGACTTTC.

The CDR3 nucleotides read TGTGCCAGCTCACGCAGAACAGGGGATCCCACCTACGAGCAGTACTTC. This encodes CASSRRTGDPTYEQYF. The V and J genes are TRBV18 and TRBJ2-7; the match to TRBD1 covers 7 bases. The germline V gene encodes CDR1 KGHSH and CDR2 LQKENI. The V gene end was trimmed by 4 bases and the J gene end by 2 bases; junction bases not matched to a gene: 11. This CDR3 comprises 16 residues.